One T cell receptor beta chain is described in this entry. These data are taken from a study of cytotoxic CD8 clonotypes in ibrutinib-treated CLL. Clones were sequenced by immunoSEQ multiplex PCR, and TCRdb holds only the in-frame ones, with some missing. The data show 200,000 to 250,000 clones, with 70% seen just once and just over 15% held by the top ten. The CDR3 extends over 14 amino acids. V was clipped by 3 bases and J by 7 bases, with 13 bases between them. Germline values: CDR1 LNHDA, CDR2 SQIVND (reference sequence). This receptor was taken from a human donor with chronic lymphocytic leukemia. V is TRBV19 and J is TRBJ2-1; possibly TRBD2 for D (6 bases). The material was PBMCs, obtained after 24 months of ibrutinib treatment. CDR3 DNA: TGTGCCAGTAGTATCACGTGGGAGGCAAATGAGCAGTTCTTC. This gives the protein CASSITWEANEQFF.